These 19 T cell receptor beta chains came from one sample sequenced in a study of blood T cells in healthy people across ages. For the second PCR, which ran for 7 to 11 cycles, a sample-barcoded 5' primer and a J-beta primer mix were used. TCRdb processed the 5' RACE reads anew with MiXCR; each CDR3 protein has one entry. The data show approximately 780,000 distinct CDR3 sequences, roughly 24% seen once. These data also formed part of another study, on T cells of mothers and their children.

Sequencing was done on a sample of blood. These receptors were taken from a boy aged 5-17 years in good health.

V gene TRBV5-1 combines with J gene TRBJ2-1; D perhaps matches TRBD2 (5 bases). Trimming took 2 bases from V and 1 from J, leaving 13 bases between them. Germline CDR1 SGHRS, CDR2 YFSETQ. This CDR3 has 16 residues. The CDR3 nucleotides read TGCGCCAGCAGCTTTTTACAAGCGGTTTCCTACAATGAGCAGTTCTTC. Translating it yields CASSFLQAVSYNEQFF. The variable domain in full, completed from reference TRBV5-1 and TRBJ2-1, reads KAGVTQTPRYLIKTRGQQVTLSCSPISGHRSVSWYQQTPGQGLQFLFEYFSETQRNKGNFPGRFSGRQFSNSRSEMNVSTLELGDSALYLCASSFLQAVSYNEQFFGPGTRLTVL.

In DNA, the CDR3 is TGTGCCAGCACCCGCAGGACAGAGATAGACGGCTACACCTTC. Amino acid sequence: CASTRRTEIDGYTF. The chain links TRBV7-9 to TRBJ1-2, with TRBD1 as a possible D gene (6 bases). CDR3 length equals 14 residues. The ends were cut back, 7 bases at V and 8 bases at J, with 20 bases in the middle. Germline V gives CDR1 SEHNR, CDR2 FQNEAQ (reference sequence). The entire variable domain, with the rest obtained from reference TRBV7-9 and TRBJ1-2, is as follows: DTGVSQNPRHKITKRGQNVTFRCDPISEHNRLYWYRQTLGQGPEFLTYFQNEAQLEKSRLLSDRFSAERPKGSFSTLEIQRTEQGDSAMYLCASTRRTEIDGYTFGSGTRLTVV.

This clonotype was detected once. J is TRBJ2-3 and V is TRBV11-1, with 7 positions matching TRBD1. The germline V gene has CDR1 SGHAT and CDR2 FQDESV (reference sequence). This CDR3 comprises 20 residues. The V segment lost 6 bases and the J segment 3 bases; nucleotides outside the gene matches: 24. The CDR3 spells CASSHKNRGRDGRSTDTQYF. CDR3 sequence (DNA): TGTGCCAGCAGTCACAAAAACAGGGGAAGGGATGGGCGGTCAACAGATACGCAGTATTTT. The full variable domain, its missing parts supplied by reference TRBV11-1 and TRBJ2-3, is EAEVAQSPRYKITEKSQAVAFWCDPISGHATLYWYRQILGQGPELLVQFQDESVVDDSQLPKDRFSAERLKGVDSTLKIQPAELGDSAMYLCASSHKNRGRDGRSTDTQYFGPGTRLTVL.

This clonotype was observed many times. The chain couples TRBV5-1 to TRBJ1-5, with TRBD1 as a possible D gene (5 bases). Germline V gives CDR1 SGHRS, CDR2 YFSETQ. The CDR3 is 14 residues long. The V end was cut by 4 bases, the J end by 6 bases, with 14 bases between. CDR3 sequence reads: CASSPGGEGQPQHF. In DNA form, the CDR3 reads TGCGCCAGCAGCCCCGGGGGGGAAGGTCAGCCCCAGCATTTT.

The chain carries TRBV6-6 and TRBJ2-2; D is ambiguous. CDR1 MNHNY and CDR2 SVGAGI come from the germline V gene (reference sequence). V lost 5 bases and J 4 bases, leaving 14 bases between the germline ends. The CDR3 totals 15 residues. CDR3 DNA sequence: TGTGCCAGCAGTGCTGCCGTGTACGCCACCGGGGAGCTGTTTTTT. Its protein product is CASSAAVYATGELFF.

This clonotype has ten or more counts. The rearrangement links TRBV7-9 to TRBJ2-2, with D unclear. This CDR3 is built from 12 residues. The germline CDR1 and CDR2 sequences are SEHNR and FQNEAQ (reference sequence). Trimming pared 5 bases from V and 7 bases from J, leaving 8 bases between. This chain's CDR3 is CASSPRDGELFF. The CDR3 DNA reads TGTGCCAGCAGCCCGCGCGACGGGGAGCTGTTTTTT.

This clonotype was seen more than once but under ten times. The chain joins TRBV10-2 to TRBJ1-2; D gene uncertain. The CDR3 consists of 13 residues. Germline values: CDR1 WSHSY, CDR2 SAAADI. V was trimmed by 2 bases and J by 4 bases, leaving 8 bases between them. CDR3 in amino acids: CASSEEVFYGYTF. The CDR3 DNA reads TGCGCCAGCAGTGAGGAGGTTTTCTATGGCTACACCTTC.

The table lists this clonotype with a few counts. The chain uses TRBV20-1 and TRBJ2-1, with 10 bases lining up with TRBD2. V dropped 6 bases and J dropped 10; count of bases not matched to a gene: 3. The CDR3 contains 11 residues. CDR1 and CDR2 from the germline V gene are DFQATT and SNEGSKA (reference sequence). The DNA of the CDR3 is TGCAGTGCGCGGACTAGCGGAGAGCAGTTCTTC. It is translated as CSARTSGEQFF.

The chain combines TRBV18 with TRBJ1-1; TRBD1 might be the D (5 bases). The CDR3 is made up of 12 amino acids. Germline CDR1 is KGHSH and CDR2 is LQKENI. The ends were cut back, 1 base at V and 6 bases at J, with 6 bases in the middle. CDR3 protein: CASSPQGSEAFF. The CDR3 nucleotides are TGTGCCAGCTCACCACAGGGGTCTGAAGCTTTCTTT.

The genes are TRBV7-6 and TRBJ2-7; possible D gene TRBD1, 5 bases. Germline-derived CDR1 and CDR2 are SGHVS and FNYEAQ. V dropped 4 bases and J dropped 6 bases, with 13 bases sitting between them. This CDR3 has 13 residues. The CDR3 is CASSYDPGREQYF. CDR3 DNA: TGTGCCAGCAGCTACGATCCAGGGCGCGAGCAGTACTTC.

This clonotype was found a few times. CDR3 region: CSVQGFGNTIYF. The DNA for the CDR3 is TGCAGCGTACAGGGATTTGGAAACACCATATATTTT. The V call is TRBV29-1, the J call TRBJ1-3; TRBD1 is a possible D gene (6 bases). The CDR3 covers 12 residues. CDR1 SQVTM and CDR2 ANQGSEA come from the germline V gene. The germline V and J ends were trimmed by 6 bases and 3 bases, with 9 bases remaining between them.

The table lists this clonotype with a few counts. V is TRBV5-1 and J is TRBJ1-4, with TRBD1 matching 8 bases. V shed 4 bases, J shed 5 bases, and the junction held 7 bases outside the gene matches. The CDR3 has 15 amino acids. Germline CDR1 reads SGHRS; CDR2 reads YFSETQ. CDR3 sequence reads: CASSRITGGNEKLFF. As DNA, the CDR3 is TGCGCCAGCAGCCGTATAACAGGGGGGAATGAAAAACTGTTTTTT. Complete variable domain (other parts from reference TRBV5-1 and TRBJ1-4): KAGVTQTPRYLIKTRGQQVTLSCSPISGHRSVSWYQQTPGQGLQFLFEYFSETQRNKGNFPGRFSGRQFSNSRSEMNVSTLELGDSALYLCASSRITGGNEKLFFGSGTQLSVL.

The chain joins TRBV11-2 to TRBJ1-1, with D uncertain. CDR3 length equals 14 residues. Trimming stripped 2 bases from V and 5 bases from J, with 12 bases between. CDR1 and CDR2 (germline): SGHAT, FQNNGV. The CDR3 spells CASSLLLHGTEAFF. Written as DNA, the CDR3 is TGTGCCAGCAGCTTATTACTTCATGGGACTGAAGCTTTCTTT.

The V gene is TRBV19, the J gene TRBJ2-1; D is perhaps TRBD2 (6 bases). The germline V and J ends were trimmed by 5 bases and 6 bases, with 17 bases remaining between them. Germline values: CDR1 LNHDA, CDR2 SQIVND (reference sequence). CDR3 length: 15 amino acids. The CDR3, as DNA: TGTGCCAGTAGTCCAAGCGGGCGGAAACTCAATGAGCAGTTCTTC. This codes for CASSPSGRKLNEQFF.

As regards this clonotype: The junction differs from germline at one of its ends, possibly a read error. The chain couples TRBV6-1 to TRBJ2-5; D remains ambiguous. This CDR3 is 10 amino acids long. The germline V gene has CDR1 MNHNS and CDR2 SASEGT. Here the CDR3 DNA reads TGTGCCAGCAGTGAAGTAACTGCCCGGTTC. Translation gives CASSEVTARF.

The J gene is TRBJ2-1, the V gene TRBV30, with a possible D match to TRBD1 (5 bases). The end of the DNA is better explained by TRBJ2-7, so the J call may be wrong. The V gene's germline CDR1 is GTSNPN and CDR2 SVGIG (reference sequence). The CDR3 loop spans 14 amino acids. The CDR3 DNA follows: TGTGCCTCGCGGACACGACATAAAACCTACGAGCAGTACTTC. This gives the protein CASRTRHKTYEQYF.

V usage is TRBV12-3 or TRBV12-4 and J usage is TRBJ2-3, with TRBD2 matching over 7 bases. V trimming: 3 bases; J trimming: 2 bases; junction bases outside the gene matches: 8. CDR3 length: 16 residues. CDR3 amino acids: CASSFVGRATTDTQYF. The CDR3 DNA sequence: TGTGCCAGCAGTTTCGTTGGGAGGGCCACCACAGATACGCAGTATTTT.

The chain is built from TRBV5-6 and TRBJ2-5; weak D call: TRBD1 (5 bases). Trimming took off 2 bases at V and 5 bases at J, with 10 bases between the two ends. Germline V gene sequence: CDR1 SGHDT, CDR2 YYEEEE. The CDR3 contains 13 residues. The CDR3 is CASSLGATETQYF. In nucleotides, the CDR3 is TGTGCCAGCAGCTTAGGGGCTACGGAGACCCAGTACTTC.

The sample holds a few counts of this clonotype. The V and J genes are TRBV6-2 or TRBV6-3 and TRBJ2-5; 14 bases match TRBD2. Germline loops: CDR1 MNHEY, CDR2 SVGEGT. The V gene end was trimmed by 5 bases and the J gene end by 5 bases; junction bases not matched to a gene: 4. CDR3 length: 15 amino acids. Here the CDR3 reads CASSRLAGGPETQYF. In DNA form, the CDR3 reads TGTGCCAGCAGTAGACTAGCGGGGGGGCCTGAGACCCAGTACTTC.